A selection of T cell receptor beta chains follows, all from one sample in a study of blood T cell repertoires in COVID-19. TCRdb's table, derived via immunoSEQ multiplex PCR, lists solely in-frame clones and lacks some. The sample shows over 150,000 clones, about 88% of them seen only once. The specimen sequenced was peripheral blood. The receptors originated from a man aged 40-49 years with acute or convalescent COVID-19. The CDR3 runs from the conserved cysteine through the conserved F or W. Each record gives: J gene, V gene, D gene, clone size, CDR3 protein, CDR3 DNA. The D gene is left open where the match is weak. Size is stated for part of the rows, as once, few or many counts, or as a class when the clone is expanded.

J: TRBJ2-2
V: TRBV7-9
D: TRBD1
size: NA
CDR3: CAGNRDRGPGELFF
DNA: TGTGCCGGAAACCGGGACAGGGGTCCCGGGGAGCTGTTTTTT

J: TRBJ2-1
V: TRBV6-2/TRBV6-3
D: TRBD1
size: many
CDR3: CASSYSTGYNEQFF
DNA: TGTGCCAGCAGTTACTCGACAGGGTACAATGAGCAGTTCTTC

J: TRBJ1-2
V: TRBV15
D: NA
size: NA
CDR3: CATSRDGQGNYGYTF
DNA: TGTGCCACCAGCAGAGATGGGCAGGGTAACTATGGCTACACCTTC

J: TRBJ1-4
V: TRBV27
D: NA
size: few
CDR3: CASSSMTRTVGTNEKLFF
DNA: TGTGCCAGCAGTTCTATGACCCGGACAGTGGGGACTAATGAAAAACTGTTTTTT

J: TRBJ1-1
V: TRBV5-4
D: TRBD1
size: NA
CDR3: CASTQGATSNTEAFF
DNA: TGTGCCAGCACCCAGGGGGCGACTTCAAACACTGAAGCTTTCTTT

J: TRBJ2-6
V: TRBV6-5
D: NA
size: NA
CDR3: CASKSEGSGANVLTF
DNA: TGTGCCAGCAAATCCGAGGGCTCTGGGGCCAACGTCCTGACTTTC

J: TRBJ2-1
V: TRBV30
D: TRBD1
size: NA
CDR3: CAWRSTGTGSNNEQFF
DNA: TGTGCCTGGAGATCTACGGGGACAGGTAGTAACAATGAGCAGTTCTTC

J: TRBJ1-2
V: TRBV5-4
D: NA
size: NA
CDR3: CASIYGYTF
DNA: TGTGCCAGTATATATGGCTACACCTTC

J: TRBJ2-5
V: TRBV4-3
D: TRBD1
size: NA
CDR3: CASSHALGQSAQETQYF
DNA: TGCGCCAGCAGCCATGCCCTGGGACAGTCAGCGCAAGAGACCCAGTACTTC

J: TRBJ2-7
V: TRBV29-1
D: NA
size: NA
CDR3: CSVSTSTTSYEQYF
DNA: TGCAGCGTTAGTACTAGCACGACCTCCTACGAGCAGTACTTC

J: TRBJ2-2
V: TRBV7-8
D: NA
size: NA
CDR3: CASRPGDNTGELFF
DNA: TGTGCCAGCAGGCCCGGAGATAACACCGGGGAGCTGTTTTTT

J: TRBJ2-7
V: TRBV6-2/TRBV6-3
D: TRBD1
size: once
CDR3: CASSSTYSSTGTGSNEQYF
DNA: TGTGCCAGCAGTTCGACCTACTCTTCTACCGGGACAGGGTCGAACGAGCAGTACTTC

J: TRBJ1-6
V: TRBV19
D: TRBD1
size: NA
CDR3: CASSTYATGTGFTPLHF
DNA: TGTGCCAGTAGTACCTACGCAACCGGGACAGGGTTTACACCCCTCCACTTT

J: TRBJ2-6
V: TRBV4-3
D: NA
size: few
CDR3: CASSQDRGSGANVLTF
DNA: TGCGCCAGCAGCCAAGACAGGGGATCTGGGGCCAACGTCCTGACTTTC

J: TRBJ2-7
V: TRBV30
D: NA
size: NA
CDR3: CAWSWETYEQYF
DNA: TGTGCCTGGAGTTGGGAGACCTACGAGCAGTACTTC

J: TRBJ1-5
V: TRBV7-8
D: TRBD1
size: NA
CDR3: CASRSGTGFSEPQPQHF
DNA: TGTGCCAGCAGATCCGGGACAGGGTTTAGCGAGCCCCAGCCCCAGCATTTT

J: TRBJ1-5
V: TRBV28
D: TRBD1
size: NA
CDR3: CASSLNRGLVSNQPQHF
DNA: TGTGCCAGCAGTTTAAACAGGGGGCTGGTAAGCAATCAGCCCCAGCATTTT

J: TRBJ1-6
V: TRBV27
D: NA
size: few
CDR3: CASSMWQVANSPLHF
DNA: TGTGCCAGCAGTATGTGGCAGGTTGCCAATTCGCCCCTCCACTTT